The present T cell receptor (beta chain) was sequenced within a study of blood T cells in healthy people across ages. A sample-barcoded 5' primer and a J-beta primer mix were used in a second PCR of about 7 to 11 cycles. MiXCR was run by TCRdb on the 5' RACE reads, yielding one entry per CDR3 protein. The data show 1 million or so distinct CDR3 sequences, about 23% seen once. This clonotype has a handful of counts. In germline, CDR1 is PRHDT, CDR2 FYEKMQ (reference sequence). The CDR3 runs 15 residues. Losses at the gene ends were 5 bases for V and 0 bases for J; bases not matched to a gene: 6. This sample was shared with a second study, whose subject was T cells of mothers and their children.

The receptor was isolated from a girl aged 2 to 9 in good health. The J gene is TRBJ1-1, the V gene TRBV13, with 7 positions matching TRBD1. Sequenced input: blood. The CDR3 reads CASSLGQTLNTEAFF. CDR3 nucleotides: TGTGCCAGCAGCCTGGGACAGACCTTGAACACTGAAGCTTTCTTT.